This TCR beta chain was observed in a study of neoadjuvant anti-PD-1 for oral cavity cancer. The ends were cut back, 2 bases at V and 3 bases at J, with 14 bases in the middle. CDR1 is WSHSY, CDR2 SAAADI, per germline. The CDR3 spans 15 residues. This sample's time point: after neoadjuvant nivolumab, at surgical resection. Sequenced by immunoSEQ multiplex PCR; TCRdb stores in-frame clones only, minus some. Among 9,000 to 10,000 clones listed, around 66% were seen once. The receptor's source is a person between 35 and 79 years old with oral cavity squamous cell carcinoma. The genes are TRBV10-2 and TRBJ2-7, with TRBD2 as a possible D gene (5 bases). The starting material was PBMCs, obtained after nivolumab (anti-PD-1) treatment. The CDR3 nucleotides read TGCGCCAGCAGTGAGCGGGGAGTTAGAGGCTACGAGCAGTACTTC. It specifies CASSERGVRGYEQYF.